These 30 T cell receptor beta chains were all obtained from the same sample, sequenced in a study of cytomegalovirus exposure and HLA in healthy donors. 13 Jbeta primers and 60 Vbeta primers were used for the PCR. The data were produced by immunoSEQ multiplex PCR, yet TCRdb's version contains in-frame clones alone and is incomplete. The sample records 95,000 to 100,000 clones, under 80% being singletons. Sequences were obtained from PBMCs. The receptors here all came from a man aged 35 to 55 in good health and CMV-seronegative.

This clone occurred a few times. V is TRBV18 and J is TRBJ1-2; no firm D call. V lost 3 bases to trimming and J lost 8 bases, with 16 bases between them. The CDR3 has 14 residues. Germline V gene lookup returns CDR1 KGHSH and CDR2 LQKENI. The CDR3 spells CASSPSDSPGGYTF. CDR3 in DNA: TGTGCCAGCTCACCCTCCGACTCCCCGGGAGGCTACACCTTC.

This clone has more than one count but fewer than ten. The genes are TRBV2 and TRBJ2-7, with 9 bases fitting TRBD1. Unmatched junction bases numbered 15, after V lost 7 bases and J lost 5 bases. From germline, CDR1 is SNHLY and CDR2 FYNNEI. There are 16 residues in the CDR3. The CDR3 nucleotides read TGTGCCAGCACCATCCTCCGGGACAGGGTGTTGGACGAGCAGTACTTC. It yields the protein CASTILRDRVLDEQYF. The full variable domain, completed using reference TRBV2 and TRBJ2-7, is EPEVTQTPSHQVTQMGQEVILRCVPISNHLYFYWYRQILGQKVEFLVSFYNNEISEKSEIFDDQFSVERPDGSNFTLKIRSTKLEDSAMYFCASTILRDRVLDEQYFGPGTRLTVT.

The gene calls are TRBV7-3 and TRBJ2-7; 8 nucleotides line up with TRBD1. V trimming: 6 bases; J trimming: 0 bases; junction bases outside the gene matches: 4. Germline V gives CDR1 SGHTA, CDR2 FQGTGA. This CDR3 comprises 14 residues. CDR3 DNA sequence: TGTGCCAGCAGTCGTACAGGGGGCTCCTACGAGCAGTACTTC. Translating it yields CASSRTGGSYEQYF.

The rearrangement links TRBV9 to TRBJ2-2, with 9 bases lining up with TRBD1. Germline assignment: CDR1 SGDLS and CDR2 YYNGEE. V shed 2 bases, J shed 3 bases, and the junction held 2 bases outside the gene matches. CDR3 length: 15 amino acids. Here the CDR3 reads CASSVGTGYTGELFF. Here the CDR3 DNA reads TGTGCCAGCAGCGTCGGGACAGGGTACACCGGGGAGCTGTTTTTT. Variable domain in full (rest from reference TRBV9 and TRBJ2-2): DSGVTQTPKHLITATGQRVTLRCSPRSGDLSVYWYQQSLDQGLQFLIQYYNGEERAKGNILERFSAQQFPDLHSELNLSSLELGDSALYFCASSVGTGYTGELFFGEGSRLTVL.

The DNA for the CDR3 is TGTGCCAGCAGTGTGGGTCAGGGGGCGATCTACGAGCAGTACTTC. Its protein product is CASSVGQGAIYEQYF. The rearrangement uses TRBV6-1 and TRBJ2-7, with 8 bases fitting TRBD1. The CDR3 spans 15 residues. The germline V gene has CDR1 MNHNS and CDR2 SASEGT. The ends lost 4 bases at V and 3 bases at J; junction bases unmatched: 8.

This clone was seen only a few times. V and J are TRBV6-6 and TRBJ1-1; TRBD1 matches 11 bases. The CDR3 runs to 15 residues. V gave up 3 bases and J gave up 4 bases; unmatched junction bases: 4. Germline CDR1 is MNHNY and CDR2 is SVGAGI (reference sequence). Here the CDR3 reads CASSYPGTGGTEAFF. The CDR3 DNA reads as TGTGCCAGCAGTTATCCCGGGACAGGGGGCACTGAAGCTTTCTTT.

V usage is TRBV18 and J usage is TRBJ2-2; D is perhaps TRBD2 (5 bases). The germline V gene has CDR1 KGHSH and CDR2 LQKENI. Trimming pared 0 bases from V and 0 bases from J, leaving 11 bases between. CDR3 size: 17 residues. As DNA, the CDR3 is TGTGCCAGCTCACCACCGGTGGGAGATACGAACACCGGGGAGCTGTTTTTT. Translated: CASSPPVGDTNTGELFF.

The CDR3 here is CASSPSGTSGFNEQFF. The CDR3 region has the DNA TGTGCCAGCTCACCCTCCGGGACTAGCGGGTTCAATGAGCAGTTCTTC. The chain recombines TRBV18 with TRBJ2-1; 12 bases line up with TRBD2. The junction had 6 bases not matched to a gene; V was cut back by 3 bases and J by 6 bases. Germline V gene sequence: CDR1 KGHSH, CDR2 LQKENI. The CDR3 is 16 amino acids.

CDR3 in DNA: TGTGCCAGCAGTTTACTGGACAGGATTAAGCGTGAGCAGTTCTTC. It encodes CASSLLDRIKREQFF. The J gene is TRBJ2-1, the V gene TRBV28; 7 positions match TRBD1. In germline, CDR1 is MDHEN, CDR2 SYDVKM. The CDR3 extends over 15 amino acids. V lost 2 bases to trimming and J lost 9 bases; unmatched junction nucleotides: 10.

CDR3 nucleotides: TGTGCCAGCAGCGCGGGGACACGCTACGAGCAGTACTTC. This sequence encodes CASSAGTRYEQYF. The chain has TRBV9 and TRBJ2-7; maybe TRBD1 (6 bases). The V and J ends lost 3 bases and 3 bases respectively, with 10 bases between them. In germline, CDR1 is SGDLS, CDR2 YYNGEE. This CDR3 spans 13 amino acids.

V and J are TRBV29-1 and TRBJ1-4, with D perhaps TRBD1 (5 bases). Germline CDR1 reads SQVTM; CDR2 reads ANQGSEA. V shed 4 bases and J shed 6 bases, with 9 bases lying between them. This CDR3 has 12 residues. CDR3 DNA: TGCAGCGTTGTTACGGGGGATGAAAAACTGTTTTTT. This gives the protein CSVVTGDEKLFF.

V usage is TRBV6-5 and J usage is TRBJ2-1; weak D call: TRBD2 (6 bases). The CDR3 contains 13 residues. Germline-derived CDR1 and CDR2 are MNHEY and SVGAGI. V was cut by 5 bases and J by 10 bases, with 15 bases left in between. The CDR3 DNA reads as TGTGCCAGCAGTCCGGGACTCACAATAGAGCAGTTCTTC. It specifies CASSPGLTIEQFF.

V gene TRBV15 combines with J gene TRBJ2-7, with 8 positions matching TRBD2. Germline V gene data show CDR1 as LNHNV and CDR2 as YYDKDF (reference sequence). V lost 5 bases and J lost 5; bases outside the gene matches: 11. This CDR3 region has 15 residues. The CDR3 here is CATSPTSGGPNEQYF. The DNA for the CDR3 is TGTGCCACCAGCCCAACCAGCGGGGGTCCCAACGAGCAGTACTTC.

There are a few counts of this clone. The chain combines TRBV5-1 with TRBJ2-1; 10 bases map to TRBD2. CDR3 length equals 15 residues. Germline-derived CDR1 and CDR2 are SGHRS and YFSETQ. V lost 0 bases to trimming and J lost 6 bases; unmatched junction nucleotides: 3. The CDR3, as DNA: TGCGCCAGCAGCTTGGCCCCTAGCGGGAGCAATGAGCAGTTCTTC. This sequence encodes CASSLAPSGSNEQFF.

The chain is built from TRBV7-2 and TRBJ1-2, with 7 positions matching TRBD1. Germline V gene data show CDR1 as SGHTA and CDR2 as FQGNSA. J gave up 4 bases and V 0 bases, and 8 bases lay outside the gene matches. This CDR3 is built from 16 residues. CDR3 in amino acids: CASSLAGGRGSYGYTF. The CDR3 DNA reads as TGTGCCAGCAGCTTAGCAGGGGGCAGGGGTAGCTATGGCTACACCTTC. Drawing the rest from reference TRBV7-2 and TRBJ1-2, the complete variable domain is GAGVSQSPSNKVTEKGKDVELRCDPISGHTALYWYRQSLGQGLEFLIYFQGNSAPDKSGLPSDRFSAERTGGSVSTLTIQRTQQEDSAVYLCASSLAGGRGSYGYTFGSGTRLTVV.

CDR3 sequence: CASSLAGTGTDTQYF. The CDR3 DNA reads TGTGCCAGCAGCTTAGCGGGGACAGGGACAGATACGCAGTATTTT. J is TRBJ2-3 and V is TRBV7-9, with TRBD1 matching 9 bases. CDR1 is SEHNR, CDR2 FQNEAQ, per germline (reference sequence). CDR3 length equals 15 residues. J gave up 3 bases and V 0 bases, and 1 base lay outside the gene matches.

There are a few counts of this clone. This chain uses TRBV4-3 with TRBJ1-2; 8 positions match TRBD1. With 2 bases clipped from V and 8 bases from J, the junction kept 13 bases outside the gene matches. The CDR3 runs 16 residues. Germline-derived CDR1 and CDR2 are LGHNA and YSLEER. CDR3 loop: CASSQTSGAGGKGYTF. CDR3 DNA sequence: TGCGCCAGCAGCCAAACCTCGGGGGCAGGGGGCAAAGGCTACACCTTC.

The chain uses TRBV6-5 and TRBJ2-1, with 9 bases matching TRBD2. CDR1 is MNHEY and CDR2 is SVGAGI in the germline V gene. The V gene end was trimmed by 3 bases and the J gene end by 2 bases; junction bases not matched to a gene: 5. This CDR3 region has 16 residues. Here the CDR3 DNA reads TGTGCCAGCAGTTATGGGACTAGCCGACCCTACAATGAGCAGTTCTTC. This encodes CASSYGTSRPYNEQFF.

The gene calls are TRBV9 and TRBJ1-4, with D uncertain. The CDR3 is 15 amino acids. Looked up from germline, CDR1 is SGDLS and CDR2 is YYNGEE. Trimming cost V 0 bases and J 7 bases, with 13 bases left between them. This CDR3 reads CASSVVGARGEKLFF. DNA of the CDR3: TGTGCCAGCAGCGTAGTAGGTGCCCGGGGTGAAAAACTGTTTTTT.

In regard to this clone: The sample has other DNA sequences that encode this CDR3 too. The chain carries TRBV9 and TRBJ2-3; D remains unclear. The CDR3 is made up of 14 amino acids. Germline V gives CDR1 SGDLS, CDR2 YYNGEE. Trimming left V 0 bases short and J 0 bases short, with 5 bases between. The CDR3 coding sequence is TGTGCCAGCAGCGTAGCAGGCAGCACAGATACGCAGTATTTT. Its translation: CASSVAGSTDTQYF.

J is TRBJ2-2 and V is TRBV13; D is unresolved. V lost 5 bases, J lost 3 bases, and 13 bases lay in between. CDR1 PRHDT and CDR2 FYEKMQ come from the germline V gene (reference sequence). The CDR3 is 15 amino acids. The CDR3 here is CASSRGRWDTGELFF. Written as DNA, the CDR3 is TGTGCCAGCAGCCGCGGAAGGTGGGACACCGGGGAGCTGTTTTTT.

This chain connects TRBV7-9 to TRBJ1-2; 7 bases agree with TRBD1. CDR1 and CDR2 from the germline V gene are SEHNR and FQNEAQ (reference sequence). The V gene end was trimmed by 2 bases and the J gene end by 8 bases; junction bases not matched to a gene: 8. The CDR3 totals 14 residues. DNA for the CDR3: TGTGCCAGCAGCTTAAATAGCCCAGGGGGAGGCTACACCTTC. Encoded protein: CASSLNSPGGGYTF.

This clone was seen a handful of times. This CDR3 is CAISESRAGSTYNEQFF. CDR3 DNA: TGTGCCATCAGTGAGTCCAGAGCGGGATCTACCTACAATGAGCAGTTCTTC. The gene calls are TRBV10-3 and TRBJ2-1; 7 nucleotides line up with TRBD2. After removal of 0 bases from V and 2 bases from J, the junction contained 7 bases not matched to a gene. Germline CDR1 and CDR2: ENHRY and SYGVKD. The CDR3 loop spans 17 amino acids.

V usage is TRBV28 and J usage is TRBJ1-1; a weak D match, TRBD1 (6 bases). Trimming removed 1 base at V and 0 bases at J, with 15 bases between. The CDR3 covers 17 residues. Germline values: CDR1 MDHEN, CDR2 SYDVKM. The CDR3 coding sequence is TGTGCCAGCAGTTTATATGGCAGGGGATCCATGAACACTGAAGCTTTCTTT. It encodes CASSLYGRGSMNTEAFF.

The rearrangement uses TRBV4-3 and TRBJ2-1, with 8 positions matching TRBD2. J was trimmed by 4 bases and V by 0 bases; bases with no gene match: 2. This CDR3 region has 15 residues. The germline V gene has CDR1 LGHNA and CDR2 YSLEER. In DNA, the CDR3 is TGCGCCAGCAGCCAAGATAGCGGGACTTACAATGAGCAGTTCTTC. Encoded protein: CASSQDSGTYNEQFF.

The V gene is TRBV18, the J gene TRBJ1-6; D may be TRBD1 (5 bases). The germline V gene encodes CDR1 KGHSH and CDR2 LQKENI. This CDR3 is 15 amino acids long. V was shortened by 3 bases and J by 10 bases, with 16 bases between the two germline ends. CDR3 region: CASSPGQGFNSPLHF. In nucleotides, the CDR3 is TGTGCCAGCTCACCGGGGCAGGGATTCAACTCACCCCTCCACTTT.

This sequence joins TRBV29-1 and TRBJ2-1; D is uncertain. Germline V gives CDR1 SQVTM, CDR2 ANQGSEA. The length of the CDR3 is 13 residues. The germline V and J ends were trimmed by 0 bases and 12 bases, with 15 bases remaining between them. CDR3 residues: CSVEDRIVSGQFF. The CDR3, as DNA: TGCAGCGTTGAAGATCGAATAGTATCCGGGCAGTTCTTC.

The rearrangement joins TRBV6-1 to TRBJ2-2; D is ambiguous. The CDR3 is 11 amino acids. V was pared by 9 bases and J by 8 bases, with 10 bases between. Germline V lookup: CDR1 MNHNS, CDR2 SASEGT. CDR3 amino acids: CASYYGGELFF. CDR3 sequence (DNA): TGTGCCAGTTATTACGGGGGGGAGCTGTTTTTT.

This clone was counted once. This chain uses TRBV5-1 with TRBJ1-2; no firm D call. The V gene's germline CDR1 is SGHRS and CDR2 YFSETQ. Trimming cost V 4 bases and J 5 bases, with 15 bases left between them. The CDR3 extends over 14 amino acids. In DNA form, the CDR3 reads TGCGCCAGCAGCCCGTCGGAGTCGGCTTATGGCTACACCTTC. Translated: CASSPSESAYGYTF. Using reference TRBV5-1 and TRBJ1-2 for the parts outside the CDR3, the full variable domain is KAGVTQTPRYLIKTRGQQVTLSCSPISGHRSVSWYQQTPGQGLQFLFEYFSETQRNKGNFPGRFSGRQFSNSRSEMNVSTLELGDSALYLCASSPSESAYGYTFGSGTRLTVV.

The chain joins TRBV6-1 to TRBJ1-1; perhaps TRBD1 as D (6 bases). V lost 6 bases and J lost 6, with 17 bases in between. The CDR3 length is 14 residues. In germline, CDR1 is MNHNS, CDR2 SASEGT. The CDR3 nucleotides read TGTGCCAGCAGGTCGGACAGTTCCCGAGCTGAAGCTTTCTTT. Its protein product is CASRSDSSRAEAFF.